Listed below are T cell receptor beta chains from one sample, sequenced in a study of cytomegalovirus exposure and HLA in healthy donors. Repertoires were generated with immunoSEQ multiplex PCR, while TCRdb's copy carries only in-frame clones and drops some. The sample carries 70,000 to 95,000 clones, around 84% recorded once. Material for sequencing was PBMCs. Receptors were obtained from a man younger than 35 in good health and CMV-seronegative. CDR3s include the opening cysteine and the closing phenylalanine or tryptophan. Size is omitted from some rows. Given values are once, few, many or a class for expanded clones.

j_gene | v_gene | abundance | CDR3aa
TRBJ1-5 | TRBV19 | NA | CASSRGRFYSNQPQHF
NA | TRBV9 | NA | CASSPQPGTVEDEQYF
TRBJ1-2 | TRBV5-6 | NA | CASSPGQSYGYTF
TRBJ2-5 | TRBV5-1 | NA | CASTPSGGAPETQYF
TRBJ1-2 | TRBV7-9 | few | CASSLDRVRGYTF
TRBJ2-3 | TRBV6-1 | few | CASSEEQGGTDTQYF
TRBJ1-1 | TRBV9 | NA | CASSPPPQGPTEAFF
TRBJ1-1 | TRBV11-3 | NA | CASSPGGATEAFF
TRBJ2-3 | TRBV10-1 | few | CATSRTGTTDTQYF
TRBJ1-2 | TRBV9 | NA | CASSVGPGLYGYTF
TRBJ2-3 | TRBV5-1 | NA | CASSSTGTSGGAWDTQYF
TRBJ1-4 | TRBV30 | NA | CAWTDRGGEKLFF
TRBJ1-4 | TRBV19 | NA | CASGPRQGEEEKLFF
TRBJ2-7 | TRBV5-8 | NA | CASSSWDRGAYEQYF
NA | TRBV27 | NA | CASRKTGYEQYF
TRBJ2-5 | TRBV15 | NA | CATSRDAEETQYF
TRBJ2-7 | TRBV7-8 | NA | CASSPRGQGAVGEQYF
TRBJ1-4 | TRBV9 | NA | CASRKSGAVGEKLFF
TRBJ2-7 | TRBV9 | NA | CASSVGTGVAYEQYF
TRBJ2-5 | TRBV6-1 | NA | CASRNLLLGEETQYF
TRBJ2-1 | TRBV4-1 | NA | CASSQVNERFF
TRBJ1-2 | TRBV5-4 | NA | CASSLDQGNYGYTF
TRBJ2-7 | TRBV5-1 | NA | CASSLDPGKSSYEQYF
TRBJ1-2 | TRBV23-1 | NA | CAGSQSLLSATNYGYTF
TRBJ1-2 | TRBV2 | NA | CASRTYTGVVGYPF
TRBJ1-1 | TRBV5-1 | NA | CASSPQGPRNTEAFF
TRBJ2-5 | TRBV6-5 | NA | CASSPTGTKETQYF
TRBJ1-1 | TRBV13 | NA | CASSLEGVMNTEAFF
TRBJ1-6 | TRBV6-1 | few | CASSERGWVSPLHF
TRBJ1-5 | TRBV7-9 | few | CASSSYSNQPQHF
TRBJ2-2 | TRBV25-1 | NA | CASGGRADTGELFF
TRBJ2-1 | TRBV9 | NA | CASSVAWTGYNEQFF
TRBJ2-5 | TRBV18 | NA | CASSQARQGGGQETQYF
TRBJ2-1 | TRBV27 | once | CASSWGGNEQFF
TRBJ1-2 | TRBV18 | few | CASSPPSIPGDYGYTF
TRBJ2-7 | TRBV5-1 | NA | CASSSTGEYEQYF
TRBJ2-5 | TRBV7-6 | NA | CASSYGRTSGGHIYF
TRBJ1-2 | TRBV2 | NA | CASIATGAANYGYTF
TRBJ2-3 | TRBV10-3 | NA | CAISGESSTDTQYF
TRBJ2-7 | TRBV6-1 | NA | CASSPTGLGQYF
TRBJ2-7 | TRBV4-1 | NA | CASSQVIQGSNAQYF
TRBJ2-3 | TRBV4-1 | few | CASSQGRASEADTQYF
TRBJ1-2 | TRBV27 | once | CASRRGGARALHGYTF
TRBJ2-7 | TRBV7-3 | NA | CASSLTAGASEQYF
TRBJ1-1 | TRBV6-5 | few | CASSYSGTGVREAFF
TRBJ1-1 | TRBV30 | NA | CAWNMAVNTEAFF
TRBJ2-5 | TRBV30 | NA | CAWRPSGGTQETQYF
TRBJ2-4 | TRBV19 | NA | CASSPGLAGTKNIQYF
TRBJ1-2 | TRBV7-4 | NA | CASSPRVF
TRBJ2-6 | TRBV19 | NA | CASSITGSGANVLTF
TRBJ1-2 | TRBV5-1 | once | CASKEGGGTLNYGYTF
TRBJ2-7 | TRBV6-1 | NA | CASSLTGTSGGEQYF
TRBJ1-2 | TRBV27 | NA | CASSRQYSNYGYTF
TRBJ1-2 | TRBV27 | NA | CASSNLGQGYGYTF